This is a list of T cell receptor beta chains from one sample in a study. TCRdb reanalysed the RT-PCR reads using MiXCR and keeps one entry per CDR3 protein. The table shows 650,000 to 800,000 distinct CDR3 sequences, with 13% to 15% occurring only once. The sample was memory CD4+ T cells from blood. Receptors originate from a female donor in good health, serving as a healthy control. CDR3s include the opening cysteine and the closing phenylalanine or tryptophan. Each record gives: clone size, V gene, J gene, D gene, CDR3 protein, CDR3 DNA. A D gene is named only where the DNA matches it firmly. Rows may omit the clone size; those that give it use once, few, many or a size class.

abundance: .
v_gene: TRBV3-1
j_gene: TRBJ2-1
d_gene: .
CDR3aa: CASSQGMAGEQFF
CDR3nt: TGTGCCAGCAGCCAAGGAATGGCGGGTGAGCAGTTCTTC

abundance: .
v_gene: TRBV20-1
j_gene: TRBJ2-7
d_gene: .
CDR3aa: CSASPPALWEQYF
CDR3nt: TGCAGTGCTAGTCCCCCGGCGCTGTGGGAGCAGTACTTC

abundance: many
v_gene: TRBV6-5
j_gene: TRBJ2-1
d_gene: TRBD2
CDR3aa: CASSYSRGLAGGPNNEQFF
CDR3nt: TGTGCCAGCAGTTACTCTCGGGGACTAGCGGGAGGGCCGAACAATGAGCAGTTCTTC

abundance: many
v_gene: TRBV7-9
j_gene: TRBJ2-3
d_gene: TRBD1
CDR3aa: CASSRGQGVTSTDTQYF
CDR3nt: TGTGCCAGCAGCCGGGGACAGGGGGTTACTAGCACAGATACGCAGTATTTT

abundance: .
v_gene: TRBV5-6
j_gene: TRBJ2-3
d_gene: .
CDR3aa: CASSPRTVYPTDTQYF
CDR3nt: TGTGCCAGCAGCCCGCGGACTGTCTACCCCACAGATACGCAGTATTTT

abundance: .
v_gene: TRBV12-3/TRBV12-4
j_gene: TRBJ2-7
d_gene: .
CDR3aa: CASTLGLASYEQYF
CDR3nt: TGTGCCAGCACCCTAGGGCTAGCCTCCTACGAGCAGTACTTC

abundance: many
v_gene: TRBV20-1
j_gene: TRBJ2-7
d_gene: TRBD2
CDR3aa: CSASDLDRGSSYEQYF
CDR3nt: TGCAGTGCTAGTGACCTAGACCGCGGGAGCTCCTACGAGCAGTACTTC

abundance: .
v_gene: TRBV18
j_gene: TRBJ2-1
d_gene: .
CDR3aa: CASSPERTSSEQFF
CDR3nt: TGTGCCAGCTCACCAGAACGAACATCGAGTGAGCAGTTCTTC

abundance: .
v_gene: TRBV6-1
j_gene: TRBJ1-1
d_gene: .
CDR3aa: CASSPRTTGNTEAFF
CDR3nt: TGTGCCAGCAGTCCCAGGACAACCGGGAACACTGAAGCTTTCTTT

abundance: .
v_gene: TRBV7-8
j_gene: TRBJ1-2
d_gene: .
CDR3aa: CASSTGLENYGYTF
CDR3nt: TGTGCCAGCAGCACCGGACTGGAAAACTATGGCTACACCTTC

abundance: .
v_gene: TRBV5-1
j_gene: TRBJ1-1
d_gene: .
CDR3aa: CASSLLSDPGGEAFF
CDR3nt: TGCGCCAGCAGCTTGCTTTCCGACCCGGGGGGTGAAGCTTTCTTT

abundance: .
v_gene: TRBV10-3
j_gene: TRBJ1-1
d_gene: .
CDR3aa: CAIKAGVNTEAFF
CDR3nt: TGTGCCATCAAGGCAGGGGTGAACACTGAAGCTTTCTTT

abundance: .
v_gene: TRBV20-1
j_gene: TRBJ2-3
d_gene: .
CDR3aa: CSAERPAGNTDTQYF
CDR3nt: TGCAGTGCTGAAAGACCAGCTGGGAACACAGATACGCAGTATTTT

abundance: many
v_gene: TRBV6-6
j_gene: TRBJ2-7
d_gene: TRBD1
CDR3aa: CASSSGGQDLYEQYF
CDR3nt: TGTGCCAGCAGTTCCGGAGGACAGGACCTCTACGAGCAGTACTTC

abundance: many
v_gene: TRBV7-7
j_gene: TRBJ2-1
d_gene: TRBD2
CDR3aa: CASSSSRSGGASNEQFF
CDR3nt: TGTGCCAGCAGCTCATCGAGAAGCGGGGGGGCCAGCAATGAGCAGTTCTTC

abundance: .
v_gene: TRBV18
j_gene: TRBJ2-7
d_gene: .
CDR3aa: CASSPDPGAYYEQYF
CDR3nt: TGTGCCAGCTCACCAGATCCGGGGGCCTACTACGAGCAGTACTTC

abundance: many
v_gene: TRBV7-2
j_gene: TRBJ1-1
d_gene: .
CDR3aa: CASSTRTGNTEAFF
CDR3nt: TGTGCCAGCAGCACTAGAACAGGGAACACTGAAGCTTTCTTT

abundance: .
v_gene: TRBV20-1
j_gene: TRBJ2-7
d_gene: .
CDR3aa: CSARDLRAGYEQYF
CDR3nt: TGCAGTGCTAGAGATCTCCGAGCCGGGTACGAGCAGTACTTC

abundance: few
v_gene: TRBV7-9
j_gene: TRBJ1-1
d_gene: TRBD1
CDR3aa: CASSLYRGIGTEAFF
CDR3nt: TGTGCCAGCAGCCTATACAGGGGGATAGGCACTGAAGCTTTCTTT

abundance: few
v_gene: TRBV11-2
j_gene: TRBJ2-3
d_gene: .
CDR3aa: CASSLDRPSVSTDTQYF
CDR3nt: TGTGCCAGCAGCTTAGATCGGCCTAGCGTTAGCACAGATACGCAGTATTTT

abundance: few
v_gene: TRBV3-1
j_gene: TRBJ2-3
d_gene: .
CDR3aa: CASSSRSVTQYF
CDR3nt: TGTGCCAGCAGCTCTCGGTCAGTGACGCAGTATTTT

abundance: few
v_gene: TRBV2
j_gene: TRBJ2-7
d_gene: .
CDR3aa: CASREEGYEQYF
CDR3nt: TGTGCCAGCAGAGAGGAGGGGTACGAGCAGTACTTC

abundance: .
v_gene: TRBV28
j_gene: TRBJ1-2
d_gene: .
CDR3aa: CATLFPTGRHHGYTF
CDR3nt: TGTGCCACCCTCTTTCCCACGGGAAGGCATCATGGCTACACCTTC

abundance: many
v_gene: TRBV7-2
j_gene: TRBJ2-4
d_gene: .
CDR3aa: CASGDGRENIQYF
CDR3nt: TGTGCCAGCGGCGATGGTCGGGAAAACATTCAGTACTTC